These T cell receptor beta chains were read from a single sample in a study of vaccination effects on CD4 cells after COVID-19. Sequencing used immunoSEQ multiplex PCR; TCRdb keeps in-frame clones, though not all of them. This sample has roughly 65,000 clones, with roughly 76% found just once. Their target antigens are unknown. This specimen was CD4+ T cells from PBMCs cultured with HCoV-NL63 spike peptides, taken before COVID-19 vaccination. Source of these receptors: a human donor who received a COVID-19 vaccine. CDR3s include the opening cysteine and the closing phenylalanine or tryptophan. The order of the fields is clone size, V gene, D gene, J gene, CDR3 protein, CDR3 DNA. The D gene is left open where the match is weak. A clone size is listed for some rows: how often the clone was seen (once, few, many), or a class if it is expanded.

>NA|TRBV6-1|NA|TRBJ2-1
CASSEFVEQFF
TGTGCCAGCAGTGAATTTGTTGAGCAGTTCTTC
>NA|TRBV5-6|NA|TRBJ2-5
CASSRGAGEAAQYF
TGTGCCAGCAGCCGCGGGGCAGGGGAGGCGGCCCAGTACTTC
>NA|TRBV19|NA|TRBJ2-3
CASSAGLRSLLTDTQYF
TGTGCCAGTAGTGCGGGACTTAGGAGCTTGTTGACAGATACGCAGTATTTT
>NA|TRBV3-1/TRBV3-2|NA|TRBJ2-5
CASSQLGLRQETQYF
TGTGCCAGCAGCCAATTGGGGCTCCGCCAAGAGACCCAGTACTTC
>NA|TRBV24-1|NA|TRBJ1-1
CATAFGPEAFF
TGTGCCACCGCCTTTGGGCCTGAAGCTTTCTTT
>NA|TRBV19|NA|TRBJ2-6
CASRPYPGANVLTF
TGTGCCAGTAGACCGTACCCTGGGGCCAACGTCCTGACTTTC
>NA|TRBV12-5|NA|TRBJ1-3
CASGLVVGASTSGNTIYF
TGTGCTAGTGGTTTGGTGGTTGGGGCTTCGACTTCTGGAAACACCATATATTTT
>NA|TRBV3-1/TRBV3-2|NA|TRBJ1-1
CASSQSDRNTEAFF
TGTGCCAGCAGCCAATCGGATCGGAACACTGAAGCTTTCTTT
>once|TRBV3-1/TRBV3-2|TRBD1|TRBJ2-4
CASSQRGQGLQNIQYF
TGTGCCAGCAGCCAACGTGGACAGGGTCTCCAAAACATTCAGTACTTC
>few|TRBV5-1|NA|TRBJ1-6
CASSLDGTVNSPLHF
TGCGCCAGCAGCTTGGACGGGACGGTCAATTCACCCCTCCACTTT
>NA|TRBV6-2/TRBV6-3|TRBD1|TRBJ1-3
CASSYSGQGASGNTIYF
TGTGCCAGCAGTTACTCCGGACAGGGGGCGTCTGGAAACACCATATATTTT
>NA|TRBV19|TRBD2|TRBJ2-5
CASSALTSGGPTGTQYF
TGTGCCAGTAGTGCCCTGACTAGCGGGGGCCCGACGGGGACCCAGTACTTC
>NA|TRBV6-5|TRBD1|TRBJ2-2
CASQPGGVTGELFF
TGTGCCAGCCAGCCAGGGGGCGTCACCGGGGAGCTGTTTTTT
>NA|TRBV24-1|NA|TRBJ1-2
CATSDLYGYTF
TGTGCCACCAGTGATTTGTATGGCTACACCTTC
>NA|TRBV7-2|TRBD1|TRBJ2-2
CASSVDRGTGELFF
TGTGCCAGCAGCGTCGACAGGGGAACCGGGGAGCTGTTTTTT
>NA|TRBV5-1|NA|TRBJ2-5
CASSRSPEIQETQYF
TGCGCCAGCAGCCGTAGCCCGGAGATCCAAGAGACCCAGTACTTC
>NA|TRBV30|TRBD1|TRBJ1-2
CAWSLPGQRIYGYTF
TGTGCCTGGAGTTTGCCGGGACAGCGGATTTATGGCTACACCTTC
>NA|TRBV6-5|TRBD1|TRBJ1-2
CASSSLDRVYGYTF
TGTGCCAGCAGTTCCTTGGACAGGGTCTATGGCTACACCTTC